Shown below are 23 T cell receptor beta chains from a single sample sequenced in a study of STAT5B mutations in CD4+ large granular lymphocyte leukemia. Here immunoSEQ multiplex PCR was the method, and the copy in TCRdb shows in-frame clones only, minus some. The table shows approximately 32,000 clones, with around 89% occurring only once. Sequencing was carried out using CD4+ T cells from blood buffy coats. The receptors derive from a human donor in good health.

In nucleotides, the CDR3 is TGTGCCAGCAGCGTAGGACTAGCGGGAGGCTACGAGCAGTACTTC. This sequence encodes CASSVGLAGGYEQYF. This chain joins TRBV9 and TRBJ2-7, with TRBD2 identical over 13 bases. The CDR3 is 15 residues long. Germline loops: CDR1 SGDLS, CDR2 YYNGEE. V trimming: 0 bases; J trimming: 3 bases; junction bases outside the gene matches: 0.

This sequence joins TRBV7-8 and TRBJ2-1; tentative D call: TRBD2 (7 bases). V was trimmed by 5 bases and J by 7 bases, leaving 18 bases between them. The length of the CDR3 is 15 residues. Per the germline V gene, CDR1 is SGHVS and CDR2 is FQNEAQ. This chain's CDR3 is CASSNEGGPGNEQFF. In DNA form, the CDR3 reads TGTGCCAGCAGCAATGAGGGGGGGCCGGGGAATGAGCAGTTCTTC.

The V and J genes are TRBV29-1 and TRBJ2-2; TRBD2 agrees at 12 bases. Germline trimming cut 3 bases from V and 7 bases from J; bases unmatched to any gene: 9. The CDR3 totals 16 residues. Germline loops: CDR1 SQVTM, CDR2 ANQGSEA. CDR3 bases: TGCAGCGTTGAGAGGCTAGCGGGGGGGCGGAACGGGGAGCTGTTTTTT. Its protein is CSVERLAGGRNGELFF.

The CDR3 DNA reads TGTGCCAGCAGCTTGCGACAGGGCCTTTTCCAGTACTTC. Its protein is CASSLRQGLFQYF. The V and J genes are TRBV5-4 and TRBJ2-7, with 7 bases that match TRBD1. The CDR3 is 13 amino acids. Germline trimming cut 1 base from V and 10 bases from J; bases unmatched to any gene: 8. Germline lookup yields CDR1 SGHNT and CDR2 YYREEE (reference sequence).

The gene calls are TRBV6-5 and TRBJ1-2; TRBD1 aligns across 8 bases. Germline trimming cut 6 bases from V and 2 bases from J; bases unmatched to any gene: 5. The CDR3 length is 14 residues. The germline CDR1 and CDR2 sequences are MNHEY and SVGAGI. CDR3 in DNA: TGTGCCAGCAGATCAGCAGGGGGCAACTATGGCTACACCTTC. Protein: CASRSAGGNYGYTF.

This chain connects TRBV5-6 to TRBJ1-2, with D perhaps matching TRBD1 (5 bases). Trimming stripped 1 base from V and 2 bases from J, with 18 bases between. This CDR3 is built from 17 residues. Germline lookup yields CDR1 SGHDT and CDR2 YYEEEE. The CDR3 sequence is CASSLRGEGEVNYGYTF. Written as DNA, the CDR3 is TGTGCCAGCAGCTTGCGAGGGGAAGGAGAGGTGAACTATGGCTACACCTTC.

The chain carries TRBV7-2 and TRBJ2-2, with 9 bases aligning to TRBD2. The CDR3 sequence is 16 residues long. Germline V gene sequence: CDR1 SGHTA, CDR2 FQGNSA. V trimming: 6 bases; J trimming: 5 bases; junction bases outside the gene matches: 10. CDR3 sequence: CASRGISGSGTGELFF. CDR3 sequence (DNA): TGTGCCAGCAGAGGGATTAGCGGGAGTGGAACCGGGGAGCTGTTTTTT.

The CDR3 loop reads CASRVQGLSSYNEQFF. The CDR3 DNA reads TGTGCCAGCAGGGTACAGGGACTGAGCTCCTACAATGAGCAGTTCTTC. The chain is built from TRBV27 and TRBJ2-1; D may match TRBD1 or TRBD2 (6 bases each). V was trimmed by 6 bases and J by 0 bases, leaving 15 bases between them. The length of the CDR3 is 16 residues. Germline V gene sequence: CDR1 MNHEY, CDR2 SMNVEV (reference sequence).

The genes are TRBV18 and TRBJ1-6; D is unclear. The CDR3 runs to 14 residues. V lost 3 bases, J lost 10 bases, and 13 bases lay in between. CDR1 and CDR2 (germline): KGHSH, LQKENI. The DNA of the CDR3 is TGTGCCAGCTCACCCATTGGGAATCGGTCACCCCTCCACTTT. The encoded protein is CASSPIGNRSPLHF.

This chain uses TRBV5-1 with TRBJ2-3; 12 bases line up with TRBD2. The CDR3 length is 17 residues. V lost 4 bases, J lost 3 bases, and 9 bases stayed unmatched. Germline assignment: CDR1 SGHRS and CDR2 YFSETQ. The CDR3 is CASSQLAGGGRTDTQYF. The CDR3, as DNA: TGCGCCAGCAGCCAGCTAGCGGGAGGGGGCAGGACAGATACGCAGTATTTT.

The chain combines TRBV5-1 with TRBJ2-1, with D maybe TRBD1 (6 bases). This CDR3 has 14 residues. Trimming cost V 0 bases and J 5 bases, with 9 bases left between them. CDR1 SGHRS and CDR2 YFSETQ come from the germline V gene. The CDR3 here is CASSLGQGNNEQFF. The CDR3 DNA follows: TGCGCCAGCAGCTTGGGCCAGGGGAACAATGAGCAGTTCTTC.

This chain connects TRBV29-1 to TRBJ1-2, with D unclear. V was cut by 8 bases and J by 4 bases, with 14 bases left in between. The CDR3 is made up of 12 amino acids. Germline assignment: CDR1 SQVTM and CDR2 ANQGSEA. CDR3 residues: CSPRGAGYGYTF. The CDR3, as DNA: TGCAGCCCCCGAGGAGCAGGCTATGGCTACACCTTC.

The gene calls are TRBV27 and TRBJ2-2; 7 bases align to TRBD1. This CDR3 spans 15 amino acids. The germline V gene encodes CDR1 MNHEY and CDR2 SMNVEV (reference sequence). The V segment lost 3 bases and the J segment 6 bases; nucleotides outside the gene matches: 7. CDR3 in DNA: TGTGCCAGCAGTTTGGTAGGGGGCAACGCCGGGGAGCTGTTTTTT. It is translated as CASSLVGGNAGELFF.

The rearrangement joins TRBV12-5 to TRBJ1-5, with D possibly being TRBD1 (5 bases). The CDR3 covers 14 residues. The V gene's germline CDR1 is LGHNT and CDR2 FRNRAP. V was cut by 6 bases and J by 6 bases, with 15 bases left in between. As DNA, the CDR3 is TGTGCTAGTGGCACAGGTGGAGGGAGTCAGCCCCAGCATTTT. Its protein product is CASGTGGGSQPQHF.

This chain uses TRBV7-2 with TRBJ1-5; D is undetermined. There are 16 residues in the CDR3. The germline V gene has CDR1 SGHTA and CDR2 FQGNSA. Trimming pared 1 base from V and 3 bases from J, leaving 13 bases between. The CDR3 reads CASSLEGRPSNQPQHF. CDR3 coding DNA: TGTGCCAGCAGCTTAGAAGGGAGGCCTTCCAATCAGCCCCAGCATTTT.

The chain has TRBV6-1 and TRBJ1-4; a weak D match, TRBD1 (5 bases). V was shortened by 7 bases and J by 10 bases, with 19 bases between the two germline ends. The CDR3 has 14 residues. Per germline, CDR1 MNHNS and CDR2 SASEGT. The CDR3 region is CASIAWAGSGKLFF. The CDR3 DNA follows: TGTGCCAGCATCGCCTGGGCAGGGTCCGGAAAACTGTTTTTT.

This clone has a handful of counts. The V and J genes are TRBV14 and TRBJ1-3, with 7 nucleotides matching TRBD1. The CDR3 is 16 amino acids. Germline V CDR1 and CDR2: SGHDN, FVKESK. J gave up 0 bases and V 4 bases, and 6 bases lay outside the gene matches. CDR3 amino acids: CASSRGRGPSGNTIYF. CDR3 nucleotides: TGTGCCAGCAGCCGTGGAAGGGGGCCCTCTGGAAACACCATATATTTT.

The chain links TRBV6-1 to TRBJ2-2; D is uncertain. Germline CDR1 is MNHNS and CDR2 is SASEGT. CDR3 length equals 17 residues. Trimming took off 1 base at V and 3 bases at J, with 15 bases between the two ends. DNA of the CDR3: TGTGCCAGCAGTGAAGGTGACTCAAGTGGGTACACCGGGGAGCTGTTTTTT. Amino acid sequence: CASSEGDSSGYTGELFF.

This rearrangement joins TRBV10-1 to TRBJ1-5, with TRBD1 as a possible D gene (5 bases). In germline, CDR1 is WNHNN, CDR2 SYGVQD (reference sequence). V lost 5 bases and J lost 3, with 8 bases in between. The CDR3 contains 13 residues. CDR3 sequence reads: CASSRGPNQPQHF. CDR3 coding DNA: TGCGCCAGCAGTAGGGGCCCCAATCAGCCCCAGCATTTT.

The rearrangement joins TRBV10-3 to TRBJ2-7; 7 nucleotides line up with TRBD1. Trimming at V came to 8 bases and at J to 1 base, leaving 5 bases not matched to a gene. CDR3 length: 13 amino acids. The germline V gene has CDR1 ENHRY and CDR2 SYGVKD. The CDR3 coding sequence is TGTGCCATCGGAGAGGGACAGTCCTACGAGCAGTACTTC. Translation: CAIGEGQSYEQYF.

This clone was found once. The chain uses TRBV18 and TRBJ1-4; 7 nucleotides match TRBD1. V shed 3 bases, J shed 1 base, and the junction held 2 bases outside the gene matches. The CDR3 sequence is 15 residues long. The germline V gene encodes CDR1 KGHSH and CDR2 LQKENI. The CDR3 DNA follows: TGTGCCAGCTCACCTAGGACAGGAACTAATGAAAAACTGTTTTTT. Its translation: CASSPRTGTNEKLFF.

The chain employs TRBV14 and TRBJ1-5; D might be TRBD1 (6 bases). Germline V gene lookup returns CDR1 SGHDN and CDR2 FVKESK. The CDR3 contains 13 residues. V was cut by 0 bases and J by 9 bases, with 9 bases left in between. The CDR3 spells CASSQDDRLPQHF. The CDR3 coding sequence is TGTGCCAGCAGCCAAGACGACAGGTTGCCCCAGCATTTT. Drawing the rest from reference TRBV14 and TRBJ1-5, the complete variable domain is EAGVTQFPSHSVIEKGQTVTLRCDPISGHDNLYWYRRVMGKEIKFLLHFVKESKQDESGMPNNRFLAERTGGTYSTLKVQPAELEDSGVYFCASSQDDRLPQHFGDGTRLSIL.

Turning to this clone: The junction departs from germline at one end; a sequencing error may be responsible. The chain links TRBV7-7 to TRBJ2-5; D not resolved. The CDR3 is made up of 13 amino acids. The germline CDR1 and CDR2 sequences are SSHAT and FNYEAQ (reference sequence). CDR3 sequence (DNA): TGTGCTAGCAGCTTAAATTACGGGGAGACCCAGTACTTC. Its translation is CASSLNYGETQYF. The whole variable domain, filled in from reference TRBV7-7 and TRBJ2-5, reads GAGVSQSPRYKVTKRGQDVTLRCDPISSHATLYWYQQALGQGPEFLTYFNYEAQPDKSGLPSDRFSAERPEGSISTLTIQRTEQRDSAMYRCASSLNYGETQYFGPGTRLLVL.